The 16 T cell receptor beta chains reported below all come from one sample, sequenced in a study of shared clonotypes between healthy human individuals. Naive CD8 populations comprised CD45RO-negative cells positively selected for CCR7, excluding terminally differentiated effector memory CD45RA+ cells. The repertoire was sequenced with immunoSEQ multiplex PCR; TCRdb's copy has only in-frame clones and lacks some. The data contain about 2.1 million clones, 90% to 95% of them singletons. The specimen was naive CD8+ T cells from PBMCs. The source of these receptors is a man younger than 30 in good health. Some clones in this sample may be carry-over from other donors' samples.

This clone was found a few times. The CDR3 DNA reads TGCAGCGTTGATGCCCGAGGAATACCCGGGGAGCTGTTTTTT. This sequence encodes CSVDARGIPGELFF. The chain has TRBV29-1 and TRBJ2-2; D remains unclear. This CDR3 is 14 amino acids long. Germline CDR1 is SQVTM and CDR2 is ANQGSEA. V was shortened by 3 bases and J by 6 bases, with 14 bases between the two germline ends.

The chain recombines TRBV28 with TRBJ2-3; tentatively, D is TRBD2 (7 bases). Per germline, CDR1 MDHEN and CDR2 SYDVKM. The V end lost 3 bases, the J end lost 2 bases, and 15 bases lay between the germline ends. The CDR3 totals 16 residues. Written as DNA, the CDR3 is TGTGCCAGCAGTTTTGGGGGGGGCGCCTACACAGATACGCAGTATTTT. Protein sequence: CASSFGGGAYTDTQYF.

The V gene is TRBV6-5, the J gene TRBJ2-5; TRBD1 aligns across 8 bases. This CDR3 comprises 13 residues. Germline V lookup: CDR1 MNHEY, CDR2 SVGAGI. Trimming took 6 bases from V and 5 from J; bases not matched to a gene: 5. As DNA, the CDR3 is TGTGCCAGCAGACACAGGGGGTTGGAGACCCAGTACTTC. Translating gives CASRHRGLETQYF.

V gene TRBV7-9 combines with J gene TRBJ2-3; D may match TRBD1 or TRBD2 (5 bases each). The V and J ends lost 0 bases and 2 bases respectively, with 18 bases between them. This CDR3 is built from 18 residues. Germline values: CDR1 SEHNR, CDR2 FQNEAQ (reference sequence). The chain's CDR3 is CASSLARGRIWDTDTQYF. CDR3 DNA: TGTGCCAGCAGCTTAGCGAGGGGACGGATTTGGGACACAGATACGCAGTATTTT.

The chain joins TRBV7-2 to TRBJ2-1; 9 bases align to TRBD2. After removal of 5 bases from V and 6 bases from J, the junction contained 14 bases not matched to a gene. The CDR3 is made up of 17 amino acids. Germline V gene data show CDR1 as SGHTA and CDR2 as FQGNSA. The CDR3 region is CASSKHSGSSRGNEQFF. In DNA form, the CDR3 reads TGTGCCAGCAGCAAACATAGCGGGAGTTCACGGGGCAATGAGCAGTTCTTC.

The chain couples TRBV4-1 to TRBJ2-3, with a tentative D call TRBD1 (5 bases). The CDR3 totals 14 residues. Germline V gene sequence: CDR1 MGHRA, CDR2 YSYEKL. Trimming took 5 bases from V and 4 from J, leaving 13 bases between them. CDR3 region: CASSRRVGPDTQYF. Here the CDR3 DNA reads TGCGCCAGCAGCAGACGGGTGGGGCCAGATACGCAGTATTTT.

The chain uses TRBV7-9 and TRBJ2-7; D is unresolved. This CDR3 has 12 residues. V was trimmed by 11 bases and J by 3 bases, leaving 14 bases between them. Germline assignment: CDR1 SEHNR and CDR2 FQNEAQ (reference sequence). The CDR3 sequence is CAPRSPSYEQYF. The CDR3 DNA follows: TGTGCCCCCCGGAGCCCCAGCTACGAGCAGTACTTC.

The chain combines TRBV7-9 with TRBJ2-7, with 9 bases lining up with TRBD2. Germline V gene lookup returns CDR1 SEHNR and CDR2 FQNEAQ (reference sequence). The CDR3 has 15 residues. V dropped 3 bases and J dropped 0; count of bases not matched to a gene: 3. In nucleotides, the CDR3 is TGTGCCAGCAGCTTGCTGACTAGCGGCTCCTACGAGCAGTACTTC. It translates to CASSLLTSGSYEQYF.

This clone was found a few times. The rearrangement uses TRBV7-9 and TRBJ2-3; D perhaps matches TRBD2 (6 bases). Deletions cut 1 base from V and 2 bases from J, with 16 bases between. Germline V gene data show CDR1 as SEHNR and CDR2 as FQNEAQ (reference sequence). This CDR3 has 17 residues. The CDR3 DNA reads TGTGCCAGCAGCTTAGTTGGACTACTCACGTTCACAGATACGCAGTATTTT. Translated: CASSLVGLLTFTDTQYF. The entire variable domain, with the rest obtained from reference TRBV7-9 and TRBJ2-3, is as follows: DTGVSQNPRHKITKRGQNVTFRCDPISEHNRLYWYRQTLGQGPEFLTYFQNEAQLEKSRLLSDRFSAERPKGSFSTLEIQRTEQGDSAMYLCASSLVGLLTFTDTQYFGPGTRLTVL.

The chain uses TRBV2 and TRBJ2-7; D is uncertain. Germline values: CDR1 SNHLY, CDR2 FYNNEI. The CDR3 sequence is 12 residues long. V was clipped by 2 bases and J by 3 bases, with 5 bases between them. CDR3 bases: TGTGCCAGCAGTGAATCGTTCTACGAGCAGTACTTC. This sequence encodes CASSESFYEQYF.

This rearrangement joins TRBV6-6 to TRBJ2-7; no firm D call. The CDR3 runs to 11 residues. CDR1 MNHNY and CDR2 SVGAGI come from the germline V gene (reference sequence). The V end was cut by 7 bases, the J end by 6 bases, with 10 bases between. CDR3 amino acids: CASTEGPEQYF. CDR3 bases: TGTGCCAGCACCGAAGGCCCCGAGCAGTACTTC.

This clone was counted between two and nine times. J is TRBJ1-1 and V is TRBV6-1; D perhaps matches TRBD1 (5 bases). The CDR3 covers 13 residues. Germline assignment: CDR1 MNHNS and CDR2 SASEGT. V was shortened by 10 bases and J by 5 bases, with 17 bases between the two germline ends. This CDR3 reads CATLGGTWTEAFF. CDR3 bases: TGTGCCACCCTTGGGGGGACGTGGACTGAAGCTTTCTTT.

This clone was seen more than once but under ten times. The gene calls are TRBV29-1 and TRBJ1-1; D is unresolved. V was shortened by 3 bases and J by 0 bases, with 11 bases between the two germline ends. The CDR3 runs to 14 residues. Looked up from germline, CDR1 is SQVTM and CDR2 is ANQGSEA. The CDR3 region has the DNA TGCAGCGTTGACGACTCAATGTTGAACACTGAAGCTTTCTTT. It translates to CSVDDSMLNTEAFF. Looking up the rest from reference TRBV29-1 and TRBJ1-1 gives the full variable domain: SAVISQKPSRDICQRGTSLTIQCQVDSQVTMMFWYRQQPGQSLTLIATANQGSEATYESGFVIDKFPISRPNLTFSTLTVSNMSPEDSSIYLCSVDDSMLNTEAFFGQGTRLTVV.

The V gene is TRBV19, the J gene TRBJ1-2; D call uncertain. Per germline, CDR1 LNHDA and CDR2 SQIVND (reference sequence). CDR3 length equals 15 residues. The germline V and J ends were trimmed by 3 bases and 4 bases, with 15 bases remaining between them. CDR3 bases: TGTGCCAGTAGTATCTCAACTCGAATGGGCTATGGCTACACCTTC. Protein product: CASSISTRMGYGYTF.

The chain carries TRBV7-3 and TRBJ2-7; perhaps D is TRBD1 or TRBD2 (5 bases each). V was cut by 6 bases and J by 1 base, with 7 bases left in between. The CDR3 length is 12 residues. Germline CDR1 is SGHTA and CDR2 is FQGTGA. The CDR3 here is CASRGDSYEQYF. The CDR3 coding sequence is TGTGCCAGCAGGGGGGATTCCTACGAGCAGTACTTC.

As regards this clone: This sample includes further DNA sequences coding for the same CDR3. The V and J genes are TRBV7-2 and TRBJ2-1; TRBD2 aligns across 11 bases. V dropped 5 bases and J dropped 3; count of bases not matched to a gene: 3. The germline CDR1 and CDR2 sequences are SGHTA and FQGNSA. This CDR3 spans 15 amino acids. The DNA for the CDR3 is TGTGCCAGCAGCATCCTAGCGGGAGGCTACAATGAGCAGTTCTTC. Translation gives CASSILAGGYNEQFF.